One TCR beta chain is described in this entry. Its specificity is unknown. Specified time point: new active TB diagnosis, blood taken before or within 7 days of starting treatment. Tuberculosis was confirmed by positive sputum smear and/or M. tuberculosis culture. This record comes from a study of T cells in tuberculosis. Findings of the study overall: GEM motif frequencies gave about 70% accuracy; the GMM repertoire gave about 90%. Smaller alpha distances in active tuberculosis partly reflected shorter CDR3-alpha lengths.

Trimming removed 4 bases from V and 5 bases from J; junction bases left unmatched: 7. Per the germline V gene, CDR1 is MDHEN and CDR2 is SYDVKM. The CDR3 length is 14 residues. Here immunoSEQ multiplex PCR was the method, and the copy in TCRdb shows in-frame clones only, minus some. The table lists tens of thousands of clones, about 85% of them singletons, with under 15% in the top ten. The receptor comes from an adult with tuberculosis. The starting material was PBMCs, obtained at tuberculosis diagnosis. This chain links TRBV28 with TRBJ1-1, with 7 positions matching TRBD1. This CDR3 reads CASSWGTGETEAFF. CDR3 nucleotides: TGTGCCAGCAGTTGGGGAACAGGGGAAACTGAAGCTTTCTTT.